These T cell receptor beta chains were read from a single sample in a study of OX40 agonist ivuxolimab in advanced cancers. The repertoire was sequenced with immunoSEQ multiplex PCR; TCRdb's copy has only in-frame clones and lacks some. The data hold more than 75,000 clones, with roughly 93% observed a single time. Sequenced here: CD4+ or CD8+ T cells sorted from blood, sampled in a trial of the OX40 agonist ivuxolimab. The receptor set was obtained from an adult with an advanced solid tumor such as melanoma, head and neck, liver or kidney cancer. The CDR3 runs from the conserved cysteine through the conserved F or W. A D gene is named only where the DNA matches it firmly. Some rows mark clone size as missing; the rest say once, few, many or name a class of expanded clone.

v_call,clone_size,j_call,d_call,cdr3_aa,cdr3_nt
TRBV7-2,few,TRBJ2-1,.,CASSLRGRGLPGNEQFF,TGTGCCAGCAGCTTAAGGGGACGCGGACTACCCGGCAATGAGCAGTTCTTC
TRBV10-3,.,TRBJ1-2,.,CATAPRGNYGYTF,TGTGCCACCGCCCCAAGGGGTAACTATGGCTACACCTTC
TRBV9,.,TRBJ2-7,.,CASSVASGLGEQYF,TGTGCCAGCAGCGTAGCTTCAGGGCTTGGCGAGCAGTACTTC
TRBV5-4,.,TRBJ1-4,.,CASSSKVATNEKLFF,TGTGCCAGCAGCTCGAAGGTTGCAACTAATGAAAAACTGTTTTTT
TRBV5-1,once,TRBJ2-6,.,CASSLAGNGANVLTF,TGCGCCAGCAGCTTGGCAGGGAATGGGGCCAACGTCCTGACTTTC
TRBV9,.,TRBJ2-7,TRBD1,CASSPRRGTGVDEQYF,TGTGCCAGCAGCCCGCGAAGAGGGACAGGGGTCGACGAGCAGTACTTC
TRBV6-5,.,TRBJ1-3,.,CASSSDGNTIYF,TGTGCCAGCAGTTCAGACGGAAACACCATATATTTT
TRBV27,.,TRBJ2-7,TRBD2,CASSYGTSSEQYF,TGTGCCAGCAGTTACGGGACTAGTAGCGAGCAGTACTTC
TRBV9,once,TRBJ2-7,TRBD1,CASSPGQGAYYEQYF,TGTGCCAGCAGCCCCGGACAGGGGGCTTACTACGAGCAGTACTTC
TRBV9,.,TRBJ2-7,.,CASSTGLQHYEQYF,TGTGCCAGCAGCACGGGACTGCAACACTACGAGCAGTACTTC
TRBV5-1,.,TRBJ2-1,.,CASLRGGSYNEQFF,TGCGCCAGCCTTCGCGGAGGCTCCTACAATGAGCAGTTCTTC
TRBV5-1,.,TRBJ2-3,.,CASSLGQSTDTQYF,TGCGCCAGCAGCTTGGGGCAGAGCACAGATACGCAGTATTTT
TRBV5-5,.,TRBJ1-2,TRBD1,CASTFQGTGDYGYTF,TGTGCCAGCACGTTCCAAGGGACAGGGGACTATGGCTACACCTTC
TRBV18,.,TRBJ2-7,TRBD2,CASSPALTSGSKDEQYF,TGTGCCAGCTCACCTGCATTAACTAGCGGGAGCAAGGACGAGCAGTACTTC
TRBV15,.,TRBJ2-5,.,CATSTRAGNQETQYF,TGTGCCACCAGCACTAGGGCAGGGAATCAAGAGACCCAGTACTTC
TRBV2,.,TRBJ2-7,TRBD1,CASCGQVDEQYF,TGTGCCAGCTGTGGACAGGTAGACGAGCAGTACTTC
TRBV27,.,TRBJ2-7,.,CASSLSGAGRTYEQYF,TGTGCCAGCAGTTTATCGGGGGCAGGGAGGACCTACGAGCAGTACTTC
TRBV7-2,.,TRBJ1-3,TRBD1,CASSLGVTGGSGNTIYF,TGTGCCAGCAGCTTAGGGGTTACAGGGGGCTCTGGAAACACCATATATTTT
TRBV5-1,.,TRBJ1-1,TRBD1,CASSAGQGLIMNTEAFF,TGCGCCAGCAGCGCGGGACAGGGGTTAATCATGAACACTGAAGCTTTCTTT
TRBV18,.,TRBJ2-1,.,CASSPGQGIYNEQFF,TGTGCCAGCTCACCGGGACAAGGGATCTACAATGAGCAGTTCTTC
TRBV7-2,.,TRBJ1-2,.,CASSLEQLYGYTF,TGTGCCAGCAGCTTAGAACAGCTCTATGGCTACACCTTC
TRBV7-6,.,TRBJ2-2,TRBD1,CASNDRGDTGELFF,TGTGCCAGCAATGACAGGGGGGACACCGGGGAGCTGTTTTTT
TRBV10-3,.,TRBJ2-7,.,CAISPDAYEQYF,TGTGCCATCAGTCCGGACGCCTACGAGCAGTACTTC
TRBV7-2,.,TRBJ1-1,TRBD1,CASSSYSTGVRTEAFF,TGTGCCAGCAGCTCCTACTCGACAGGGGTGAGGACTGAAGCTTTCTTT